The 30 T cell receptor beta chains in this list originate from one sample, sequenced in a study of cytomegalovirus exposure and HLA in healthy donors. Sequenced by immunoSEQ multiplex PCR; TCRdb stores in-frame clones only, minus some. The sample gives some 240,000 clones, around nine tenths of which show up once; 2% to 2.5% is in the top ten. Sequencing was performed on PBMCs. Receptors originate from a woman aged 18-30 years in good health and CMV-seropositive.

The V gene is TRBV5-8, the J gene TRBJ1-3; 8 nucleotides agree with TRBD1. From germline, CDR1 is SGHTS and CDR2 YDEGEE. Unmatched junction bases numbered 8, after V lost 4 bases and J lost 8 bases. The CDR3 runs to 14 residues. In DNA, the CDR3 is TGTGCCAGCAGCGACCTCGGACAGGGCGACACCATATATTTT. Translated: CASSDLGQGDTIYF.

This chain joins TRBV5-4 and TRBJ1-4; 8 nucleotides line up with TRBD1. The CDR3 has 16 residues. The junction had 11 bases not matched to a gene; V was cut back by 3 bases and J by 7 bases. Looked up from germline, CDR1 is SGHNT and CDR2 is YYREEE (reference sequence). CDR3 sequence: CASSSIQGAQVEKLFF. CDR3 coding DNA: TGTGCCAGCAGCTCAATCCAGGGGGCCCAGGTTGAAAAACTGTTTTTT. The variable domain in full, completed from reference TRBV5-4 and TRBJ1-4, reads ETGVTQSPTHLIKTRGQQVTLRCSSQSGHNTVSWYQQALGQGPQFIFQYYREEENGRGNFPPRFSGLQFPNYSSELNVNALELDDSALYLCASSSIQGAQVEKLFFGSGTQLSVL.

The genes are TRBV27 and TRBJ2-5; D perhaps matches TRBD2 (5 bases). From germline, CDR1 is MNHEY and CDR2 SMNVEV (reference sequence). Trimming removed 4 bases at V and 7 bases at J, with 25 bases between. This CDR3 is 17 amino acids long. The CDR3 protein is CASSSLEQVPWGVTQYF. DNA for the CDR3: TGTGCCAGCAGTTCCCTAGAACAAGTCCCGTGGGGAGTGACCCAGTACTTC.

This chain links TRBV5-1 with TRBJ2-1; 10 bases match TRBD2. J gave up 4 bases and V 3 bases, and 4 bases lay outside the gene matches. Looked up from germline, CDR1 is SGHRS and CDR2 is YFSETQ. This CDR3 spans 15 amino acids. CDR3 nucleotides: TGCGCCAGCAGCTGGGGGACTAGCGTTTACAATGAGCAGTTCTTC. Protein product: CASSWGTSVYNEQFF.

The chain uses TRBV28 and TRBJ1-3; 7 bases line up with TRBD1. Trimming at V came to 3 bases and at J to 2 bases, leaving 7 bases not matched to a gene. CDR3 length: 16 residues. Per the germline V gene, CDR1 is MDHEN and CDR2 is SYDVKM. The CDR3 here is CASSFVDRLTGNTIYF. CDR3 nucleotides: TGTGCCAGCAGTTTCGTGGACAGGTTAACTGGAAACACCATATATTTT.

The rearrangement links TRBV6-5 to TRBJ2-3; TRBD1 matches 9 bases. Germline trimming cut 4 bases from V and 4 bases from J; bases unmatched to any gene: 6. This CDR3 contains 15 residues. Germline CDR1 and CDR2: MNHEY and SVGAGI. The CDR3 loop is CASSLAWTGADTQYF. The CDR3 DNA is TGTGCCAGCAGTTTGGCCTGGACAGGGGCAGATACGCAGTATTTT.

V and J are TRBV5-4 and TRBJ2-7; 7 bases are shared with TRBD2. The CDR3 sequence is 15 residues long. From germline, CDR1 is SGHNT and CDR2 YYREEE (reference sequence). V gave up 4 bases and J gave up 7 bases; unmatched junction bases: 14. The CDR3 DNA sequence: TGTGCCAGCAGCCGAGCGCTAGCGGTTCCTAGGGAGCAGTACTTC. It translates to CASSRALAVPREQYF. Using reference TRBV5-4 and TRBJ2-7 for the parts outside the CDR3, the full variable domain is ETGVTQSPTHLIKTRGQQVTLRCSSQSGHNTVSWYQQALGQGPQFIFQYYREEENGRGNFPPRFSGLQFPNYSSELNVNALELDDSALYLCASSRALAVPREQYFGPGTRLTVT.

The rearrangement joins TRBV7-9 to TRBJ1-4, with TRBD1 identical over 7 bases. The CDR3 has 13 residues. Germline CDR1 reads SEHNR; CDR2 reads FQNEAQ (reference sequence). J lost 8 bases, V lost 5 bases, and 5 bases had no gene match. The CDR3 DNA reads as TGTGCCAGCAGCGACGGACAGGCGGAAAAACTGTTTTTT. As protein: CASSDGQAEKLFF.

V usage is TRBV6-5 and J usage is TRBJ1-1; 7 nucleotides agree with TRBD1. V dropped 2 bases and J dropped 5; count of bases not matched to a gene: 8. The germline gives CDR1 MNHEY, CDR2 SVGAGI. The CDR3 is 15 residues long. The CDR3 nucleotides are TGTGCCAGCAGTTACATCCAGGGGGGCGGGACTGAAGCTTTCTTT. It codes for CASSYIQGGGTEAFF.

This rearrangement joins TRBV6-4 to TRBJ2-1; 9 bases are a match to TRBD2. Per germline, CDR1 MRHNA and CDR2 SNTAGT. Germline trimming cut 3 bases from V and 4 bases from J; bases unmatched to any gene: 1. CDR3 length: 14 amino acids. CDR3 coding DNA: TGTGCCAGCAGTGATAGCGGGGGTTACAATGAGCAGTTCTTC. This gives the protein CASSDSGGYNEQFF.

The V gene is TRBV5-6, the J gene TRBJ1-1; D is uncertain. This CDR3 is 15 amino acids long. CDR1 is SGHDT and CDR2 is YYEEEE in the germline V gene. The V end lost 4 bases, the J end lost 1 base, and 14 bases lay between the germline ends. Here the CDR3 DNA reads TGTGCCAGCAGCCCCCGATCGGCGGCGAACACTGAAGCTTTCTTT. Amino acid sequence: CASSPRSAANTEAFF.

About this clone: This sample also contains other DNA sequences that code for the same CDR3. The CDR3 spells CASSLGQGANYGYTF. CDR3 nucleotides: TGTGCCAGCAGCCTCGGCCAGGGGGCAAACTATGGCTACACCTTC. The chain carries TRBV7-9 and TRBJ1-2; 8 bases agree with TRBD1. CDR3 length: 15 amino acids. Germline V gene sequence: CDR1 SEHNR, CDR2 FQNEAQ (reference sequence). The junction had 7 bases not matched to a gene; V was cut back by 5 bases and J by 2 bases. Using reference TRBV7-9 and TRBJ1-2 for the parts outside the CDR3, the full variable domain is DTGVSQNPRHKITKRGQNVTFRCDPISEHNRLYWYRQTLGQGPEFLTYFQNEAQLEKSRLLSDRFSAERPKGSFSTLEIQRTEQGDSAMYLCASSLGQGANYGYTFGSGTRLTVV.

The gene calls are TRBV27 and TRBJ1-5; D is unclear. Germline assignment: CDR1 MNHEY and CDR2 SMNVEV (reference sequence). The CDR3 totals 13 residues. The germline V and J ends were trimmed by 3 bases and 5 bases, with 8 bases remaining between them. CDR3 in amino acids: CASSFFFDQPQHF. The CDR3 DNA reads TGTGCCAGCAGTTTTTTTTTCGATCAGCCCCAGCATTTT.

The chain combines TRBV6-5 with TRBJ1-1; tentatively, D is TRBD1 (6 bases). Germline loops: CDR1 MNHEY, CDR2 SVGAGI. The CDR3 runs 16 residues. Trimming pared 2 bases from V and 1 base from J, leaving 14 bases between. The CDR3 nucleotides read TGTGCCAGCAGTTACCCCTCGGGCAGGGGGAACACTGAAGCTTTCTTT. Translating gives CASSYPSGRGNTEAFF.

The J gene is TRBJ2-1, the V gene TRBV4-1; D perhaps matches TRBD1 (6 bases). The CDR3 runs to 14 residues. Trimming took 6 bases from V and 6 from J, leaving 15 bases between them. CDR1 MGHRA and CDR2 YSYEKL come from the germline V gene. The CDR3 DNA follows: TGCGCCAGCAGAGAGGGCAGGGGACGCAATGAGCAGTTCTTC. This codes for CASREGRGRNEQFF.

CDR3 bases: TGTGCCAGCAGTCAACAGGGTACCGGGGAGCTGTTTTTT. Translating it yields CASSQQGTGELFF. V gene TRBV6-1 combines with J gene TRBJ2-2, with D possibly TRBD1 on 6 matching bases. Germline CDR1 reads MNHNS; CDR2 reads SASEGT. V was clipped by 5 bases and J by 5 bases, with 9 bases between them. The CDR3 runs 13 residues.

The chain uses TRBV5-1 and TRBJ1-4, with 7 bases identical to TRBD1. The CDR3 covers 14 residues. CDR1 and CDR2 from the germline V gene are SGHRS and YFSETQ. V was clipped by 3 bases and J by 4 bases; unmatched bases: 3. CDR3 sequence (DNA): TGCGCCAGCAGCTACGGGACAGTTAATGAAAAACTGTTTTTT. Amino acids: CASSYGTVNEKLFF.

CDR3 nucleotide sequence: TGCGCCAGCAGCCCCGGGACTCTTACCTACAATGAGCAGTTCTTC. It specifies CASSPGTLTYNEQFF. The chain has TRBV5-1 and TRBJ2-1, with D perhaps matching TRBD2 (6 bases). The germline gives CDR1 SGHRS, CDR2 YFSETQ. Trimming stripped 4 bases from V and 2 bases from J, with 13 bases between. The CDR3 covers 15 residues.

The chain's CDR3 is CASSISGTGGYEQYF. CDR3 bases: TGTGCCAGTAGTATCTCCGGGACAGGGGGCTACGAGCAGTACTTC. This chain links TRBV19 with TRBJ2-7, with 11 positions matching TRBD1. This CDR3 region has 15 residues. Germline V gives CDR1 LNHDA, CDR2 SQIVND (reference sequence). V lost 3 bases and J lost 3; bases outside the gene matches: 4.

The V gene is TRBV7-9, the J gene TRBJ2-2; TRBD1 is a possible D gene (5 bases). Trimming took off 4 bases at V and 4 bases at J, with 13 bases between the two ends. The CDR3 length is 15 residues. CDR1 and CDR2 (germline): SEHNR, FQNEAQ (reference sequence). CDR3 amino acids: CASSSSDKTTGELFF. The CDR3 bases are TGTGCCAGCAGCTCATCGGACAAGACCACCGGGGAGCTGTTTTTT.

The chain carries TRBV6-5 and TRBJ2-2, with TRBD2 as a possible D gene (7 bases). Germline lookup yields CDR1 MNHEY and CDR2 SVGAGI. The CDR3 has 16 residues. Trimming removed 2 bases at V and 4 bases at J, with 14 bases between. The CDR3 DNA reads as TGTGCCAGCAGTTACGGGGGCGGGAGTGTCACCGGGGAGCTGTTTTTT. It translates to CASSYGGGSVTGELFF.

The rearrangement links TRBV5-1 to TRBJ2-1, with 7 bases fitting TRBD2. The V and J ends lost 1 base and 2 bases, in that order; junction bases with no gene match: 3. This CDR3 spans 15 amino acids. CDR1 is SGHRS and CDR2 is YFSETQ in the germline V gene. DNA for the CDR3: TGCGCCAGCAGCTTGTCTAGCGGAACCTACAATGAGCAGTTCTTC. Translating it yields CASSLSSGTYNEQFF.

The rearrangement uses TRBV14 and TRBJ1-2; D is undetermined. Germline CDR1 reads SGHDN; CDR2 reads FVKESK. Trimming stripped 2 bases from V and 4 bases from J, with 11 bases between. This CDR3 is 14 amino acids long. CDR3 in amino acids: CASSQFLGPYGYTF. The DNA of the CDR3 is TGTGCCAGCAGCCAATTTCTAGGCCCCTATGGCTACACCTTC.

The rearrangement uses TRBV10-3 and TRBJ2-1; maybe TRBD2 (6 bases). CDR3 length: 15 residues. Germline V lookup: CDR1 ENHRY, CDR2 SYGVKD. V lost 0 bases, J lost 6 bases, and 12 bases lay in between. The CDR3 spells CAISESVLAGNEQFF. In DNA form, the CDR3 reads TGTGCCATCAGTGAGTCGGTACTAGCCGGCAATGAGCAGTTCTTC.

The genes are TRBV2 and TRBJ1-2; D is perhaps TRBD1 (6 bases). The CDR3 is 14 amino acids. Trimming removed 7 bases at V and 2 bases at J, with 14 bases between. Germline CDR1 and CDR2: SNHLY and FYNNEI. CDR3 amino acids: CASISDRSNYGYTF. The CDR3 bases are TGTGCCAGCATTTCCGACAGGTCGAACTATGGCTACACCTTC.

The genes are TRBV6-5 and TRBJ2-7; TRBD1 matches 8 bases. This CDR3 region has 15 residues. V shed 6 bases and J 2 bases; nucleotides not matched to a gene: 9. Germline values: CDR1 MNHEY, CDR2 SVGAGI. CDR3 loop: CASRPPGTGAYEQYF. The CDR3 DNA reads TGTGCCAGCAGACCACCCGGGACAGGCGCCTACGAGCAGTACTTC.

A remark on this clone: Other DNA sequences in this specimen translate into the identical CDR3. This rearrangement joins TRBV18 to TRBJ1-1; 8 bases agree with TRBD1. The CDR3 length is 14 residues. Looked up from germline, CDR1 is KGHSH and CDR2 is LQKENI. The junction had 0 bases not matched to a gene; V was cut back by 2 bases and J by 1 base. CDR3 DNA sequence: TGTGCCAGCTCACCAGGACAGGGGAACACTGAAGCTTTCTTT. Amino acids: CASSPGQGNTEAFF.

The gene calls are TRBV27 and TRBJ2-7, with TRBD2 as a possible D gene (6 bases). The CDR3 is 14 amino acids. V gave up 8 bases and J gave up 5 bases, with 19 bases separating them. Germline CDR1 MNHEY, CDR2 SMNVEV (reference sequence). The CDR3 sequence is CASSMVPREDEQYF. CDR3 sequence (DNA): TGTGCCAGCTCTATGGTGCCCAGGGAGGACGAGCAGTACTTC.

This chain connects TRBV30 to TRBJ2-3; D uncertain. Per germline, CDR1 GTSNPN and CDR2 SVGIG (reference sequence). Trimming stripped 1 base from V and 2 bases from J, with 10 bases between. The CDR3 totals 14 residues. The CDR3 bases are TGTGCCTGGAGTGCAGGTCCCTCCACAGATACGCAGTATTTT. It encodes CAWSAGPSTDTQYF.

The V gene is TRBV27, the J gene TRBJ2-7, with D possibly matching TRBD2 (6 bases). The CDR3 loop spans 15 amino acids. Looked up from germline, CDR1 is MNHEY and CDR2 is SMNVEV (reference sequence). V lost 5 bases and J lost 7, with 21 bases in between. In DNA, the CDR3 is TGTGCCAGCAGTGAACAGACAGTAGCGGTCGGTGAGCAGTACTTC. Translating it yields CASSEQTVAVGEQYF.